Below, 3 T cell receptor beta chains from the same sample are listed, as sequenced in a study of blood T cell repertoires in COVID-19. Clones were sequenced by immunoSEQ multiplex PCR, and TCRdb holds only the in-frame ones, with some missing. The sample lists fewer than 110,000 clones; roughly nine tenths were seen once. The specimen was peripheral blood. The receptors shown here come from a man between 45 and 60 years old with acute or convalescent COVID-19.

The chain joins TRBV3-1 (or the pseudogene TRBV3-2) to TRBJ1-6; TRBD1 aligns across 10 bases. The CDR3 has 15 amino acids. Germline trimming cut 4 bases from V and 11 bases from J; bases unmatched to any gene: 8. Germline CDR1 and CDR2: LGHDT and YNNKEL (reference sequence). The chain's CDR3 is CASSPGTGVGTPLHF. In nucleotides, the CDR3 is TGTGCCAGCAGCCCCGGGACAGGGGTGGGTACACCCCTCCACTTT.

This clone has just one count. The gene calls are TRBV19 and TRBJ2-4, with D possibly being TRBD1 (6 bases). Germline CDR1 LNHDA, CDR2 SQIVND (reference sequence). The CDR3 has 16 residues. V gave up 3 bases and J gave up 0 bases, with 12 bases separating them. The CDR3 DNA reads TGTGCCAGTAGTATTGGGCAGGGGCTAGCCAAAAACATTCAGTACTTC. This translates into CASSIGQGLAKNIQYF.

The chain uses TRBV7-3 and TRBJ1-1, with D uncertain. Germline V CDR1 and CDR2: SGHTA, FQGTGA. Trimming removed 5 bases from V and 3 bases from J, with 10 bases in between. The CDR3 contains 13 residues. The CDR3 DNA sequence: TGTGCCAGCAGCCGGTATCAATACACTGAAGCTTTCTTT. The encoded protein is CASSRYQYTEAFF.